This TCR beta chain appears in the sequencing data of a study of blood T cell repertoires in COVID-19. In the study overall: Whether acute or convalescent, the COVID-19 samples came from the United States, Italy and Spain. Nucleic acid was either cDNA or gDNA, and it came from T cells, B-cell-depleted T cells, or PBMCs.

V shed 4 bases and J 3 bases; nucleotides not matched to a gene: 7. The CDR3 consists of 15 residues. The germline V gene has CDR1 SGDLS and CDR2 YYNGEE. Authors' methods: Estimated nucleated cell counts came from reference gene primer amplification. Profiling relied on immunoSEQ multiplex PCR, and the TCRdb table lists in-frame clones only, not all of them. V, J and clone size were drawn from that table, and D and trimming were deduced from the DNA. The repertoire has roughly 300,000 clones, about 83% of them found once; the top ten carry roughly 1.2%. The sample comprised peripheral blood. The receptor comes from a woman in her fifties or sixties with acute or convalescent COVID-19. The rearrangement joins TRBV9 to TRBJ1-2; 9 nucleotides agree with TRBD1. The CDR3 loop reads CASSSGTGKYYGYTF. The CDR3 bases are TGTGCCAGCAGCTCCGGGACAGGGAAGTACTATGGCTACACCTTC.